The entry that follows covers one TCR beta chain sequence. Its antigen is unknown. PCR employed 60 Vbeta and 13 Jbeta primers. The method was immunoSEQ multiplex PCR; TCRdb's version includes in-frame clones alone and lacks a portion of them. Of 150,000 to 200,000 clones listed, approximately 78% are singletons. This sample was taken from a study of cytomegalovirus exposure and HLA in healthy donors. Study results and caveats: Immune exposure was documented only through CMV serostatus.

The origin of this receptor is a woman aged 50 to 60 in good health and CMV-seropositive. Sequencing input: PBMCs.

The CDR3, as DNA: TGCGCCAGCAGCCCCCGCGGAGGGAACACTGAAGCTTTCTTT. Translated, it gives CASSPRGGNTEAFF. The chain joins TRBV5-1 to TRBJ1-1; the D is unclear. The germline gives CDR1 SGHRS, CDR2 YFSETQ. This CDR3 comprises 14 residues. Trimming stripped 4 bases from V and 1 base from J, with 11 bases between.